The clone carrying this TCR beta chain was found a few times. The record originates from a study of cytomegalovirus exposure and HLA in healthy donors. TCRdb's copy holds only in-frame clones and misses some; the assay was immunoSEQ multiplex PCR. The sample shows over 250,000 clones, 70% to 90% of them seen only once. The clonotype was recovered from a woman aged 18-29 years in good health and CMV-seronegative. Material: PBMCs.

CDR3 nucleotides: TGTGCCAGCAGCTTACCGACAGGGGCCAGGCAGCCCCAGCATTTT. Translation: CASSLPTGARQPQHF. The chain combines TRBV7-2 with TRBJ1-5; 8 bases agree with TRBD1. Germline trimming cut 2 bases from V and 7 bases from J; bases unmatched to any gene: 7. Germline V CDR1 and CDR2: SGHTA, FQGNSA. The CDR3 is made up of 15 amino acids.